The rows below give T cell receptor beta chains drawn from one sample of a study of naive CD8 T cells in extremely preterm neonates. Some clones are missing from TCRdb's copy, which holds only in-frame ones; the method was immunoSEQ multiplex PCR. This sample has 21,000 or so clones, with roughly 88% found just once. Specimen: naive CD8+ T cells from cord blood. These receptors were obtained from a boy who was born preterm. Both conserved end residues are part of each CDR3. D genes are given only for firm matches. Clone size is stated in some rows and not others, as once, few, many or a class when expanded.

.	TRBV27	TRBJ1-2	.	CASSLGTNYGYTF	TGTGCCAGCAGTTTAGGGACAAACTATGGCTACACCTTC
.	TRBV7-9	TRBJ1-6	.	CASSLYNSPLHF	TGTGCCAGCAGCTTATATAATTCACCCCTCCACTTT
.	TRBV27	TRBJ2-1	TRBD2	CASSSGGYNEQFF	TGTGCCAGCAGTAGCGGGGGGTACAATGAGCAGTTCTTC
.	TRBV27	TRBJ2-7	.	CASRTGYEQYF	TGTGCCAGCAGGACAGGCTACGAGCAGTACTTC
.	TRBV10-3	TRBJ2-3	.	CAISEARFTDTQYF	TGTGCCATCAGTGAAGCCCGGTTCACAGATACGCAGTATTTT
.	TRBV9	TRBJ2-7	.	CASSVEQYF	TGTGCCAGCAGCGTAGAGCAGTACTTC
.	TRBV30	TRBJ2-7	.	CAWSGQTYEQYF	TGTGCCTGGAGTGGACAAACCTACGAGCAGTACTTC
.	TRBV7-2	TRBJ1-2	TRBD1	CASSPTGNGYTF	TGTGCCAGCAGCCCGACAGGGAATGGCTACACCTTC
few	TRBV19	TRBJ1-5	.	CASSIGGQPQHF	TGTGCCAGTAGTATAGGGGGCCAGCCCCAGCATTTT
.	TRBV19	TRBJ1-2	TRBD1	CASSIRTGFGYTF	TGTGCCAGTAGTATTCGGACAGGTTTTGGCTACACCTTC
.	TRBV6-5	TRBJ1-2	.	CASSYSNYGYTF	TGTGCCAGCAGTTACAGTAACTATGGCTACACCTTC
.	TRBV10-1	TRBJ1-1	TRBD1	CASSAGGTEAFF	TGCGCCAGCAGTGCAGGGGGCACTGAAGCTTTCTTT
.	TRBV6-5	TRBJ2-7	.	CASSYGTTYEQYF	TGTGCCAGCAGTTACGGGACAACCTACGAGCAGTACTTC
.	TRBV11-2	TRBJ2-3	TRBD2	CASSSGLAGSDTQYF	TGTGCCAGCAGCTCAGGACTAGCGGGGTCAGATACGCAGTATTTT
once	TRBV6-5	TRBJ2-1	.	CASSYSTTYNEQFF	TGTGCCAGCAGTTACTCGACAACCTACAATGAGCAGTTCTTC
.	TRBV12-5	TRBJ1-2	.	CASGLDRNYGYTF	TGTGCTAGTGGTTTGGACAGGAACTATGGCTACACCTTC
.	TRBV6-5	TRBJ1-2	TRBD1	CASGSGTGAYGYTF	TGTGCCAGCGGATCCGGGACAGGGGCCTATGGCTACACCTTC
.	TRBV19	TRBJ2-1	.	CASSIRAYNEQFF	TGTGCCAGTAGTATCCGAGCCTACAATGAGCAGTTCTTC
once	TRBV27	TRBJ2-7	TRBD1	CASSLGQSYEQYF	TGTGCCAGCAGTTTGGGACAGTCCTACGAGCAGTACTTC
.	TRBV27	TRBJ2-2	.	CASSWTTNTGELFF	TGTGCCAGCAGTTGGACTACGAACACCGGGGAGCTGTTTTTT
.	TRBV5-1	TRBJ2-2	.	CASRGTVNTGELFF	TGCGCCAGCAGGGGGACCGTCAACACCGGGGAGCTGTTTTTT
.	TRBV4-2	TRBJ2-1	.	CASSQSLYNEQFF	TGTGCCAGCAGCCAATCCCTATACAATGAGCAGTTCTTC
.	TRBV10-3	TRBJ2-7	TRBD2	CASGGAYEQYF	TGTGCCAGCGGGGGGGCCTACGAGCAGTACTTC
.	TRBV29-1	TRBJ1-1	TRBD1	CSARDRGTEAFF	TGCAGCGCCCGGGACAGAGGGACTGAAGCTTTCTTT
.	TRBV6-5	TRBJ1-6	TRBD1	CASSYSTGGSPLHF	TGTGCCAGCAGTTACTCGACAGGGGGCTCACCCCTCCACTTT
.	TRBV29-1	TRBJ2-5	.	CSVERGQETQYF	TGCAGCGTTGAGAGGGGGCAAGAGACCCAGTACTTC
.	TRBV5-4	TRBJ1-2	.	CASSLAGNYGYTF	TGTGCCAGCAGCTTGGCAGGGAACTATGGCTACACCTTC
.	TRBV5-5	TRBJ2-2	.	CASSLVGNTGELFF	TGTGCCAGCAGCTTGGTGGGGAACACCGGGGAGCTGTTTTTT
.	TRBV5-1	TRBJ2-3	TRBD1	CASRRQGEDTQYF	TGCGCCAGCAGACGACAGGGTGAGGATACGCAGTATTTT
.	TRBV6-1	TRBJ2-1	TRBD1	CASSDPRGQSYNEQFF	TGTGCCAGCAGTGACCCCAGGGGGCAATCCTACAATGAGCAGTTCTTC
.	TRBV7-6	TRBJ2-3	.	CASSLGTNTDTQYF	TGTGCCAGCAGCTTAGGGACTAACACAGATACGCAGTATTTT
.	TRBV9	TRBJ1-6	TRBD1	CASSVTDRGDSPLHF	TGTGCCAGCAGCGTAACAGACAGGGGTGATTCACCCCTCCACTTT
.	TRBV4-3	TRBJ1-2	TRBD1	CASSQERVLGGDGYGYTF	TGCGCCAGCAGCCAAGAAAGGGTCTTAGGGGGCGACGGCTATGGCTACACCTTC
.	TRBV30	TRBJ1-1	.	CAWNRAANTEAFF	TGTGCCTGGAACAGGGCTGCCAACACTGAAGCTTTCTTT
.	TRBV2	TRBJ2-5	.	CASTLTGWGQETQYF	TGTGCCAGCACGCTCACAGGGTGGGGGCAAGAGACCCAGTACTTC
.	TRBV5-1	TRBJ2-1	TRBD2	CASSLGLAGGYNEQFF	TGCGCCAGCAGCTTGGGCCTAGCGGGGGGCTACAATGAGCAGTTCTTC
.	TRBV19	TRBJ2-7	TRBD2	CASSILAGGYEQYF	TGTGCCAGTAGTATACTAGCGGGGGGTTACGAGCAGTACTTC
.	TRBV28	TRBJ1-2	.	CASSLTANYGYTF	TGTGCCAGCAGTTTGACAGCTAACTATGGCTACACCTTC
.	TRBV10-3	TRBJ2-1	.	CAISESAFTDGQEQFF	TGTGCCATCAGTGAGTCGGCCTTTACTGACGGGCAAGAGCAGTTCTTC
few	TRBV27	TRBJ2-1	TRBD1	CASSWTGYNEQFF	TGTGCCAGCAGTTGGACAGGGTACAATGAGCAGTTCTTC
.	TRBV4-1	TRBJ2-6	.	CASSQVDSSGANVLTF	TGCGCCAGCAGCCAAGTAGACAGCTCTGGGGCCAACGTCCTGACTTTC
once	TRBV9	TRBJ2-1	TRBD2	CASSVEGLTYNEQFF	TGTGCCAGCAGCGTAGAGGGACTAACCTACAATGAGCAGTTCTTC
.	TRBV13	TRBJ2-6	.	CASSYTGIGANVLTF	TGTGCCAGCAGCTACACCGGGATTGGGGCCAACGTCCTGACTTTC
.	TRBV29-1	TRBJ1-2	.	CSVGTNYGYTF	TGCAGCGTTGGGACTAACTATGGCTACACCTTC
.	TRBV4-1	TRBJ2-5	TRBD2	CASSQVLAGETQYF	TGCGCCAGCAGCCAAGTACTAGCGGGGGAGACCCAGTACTTC
.	TRBV9	TRBJ2-2	.	CASSVVGAGELFF	TGTGCCAGCAGCGTAGTGGGGGCCGGGGAGCTGTTTTTT
.	TRBV10-3	TRBJ1-1	.	CAISVGDNTEAFF	TGTGCCATCAGTGTTGGGGACAACACTGAAGCTTTCTTT
.	TRBV4-3	TRBJ2-1	.	CASSQDEQFF	TGCGCCAGCAGCCAAGATGAGCAGTTCTTC
once	TRBV27	TRBJ1-2	TRBD1	CASSLGGGDGYTF	TGTGCCAGCAGTCTGGGAGGGGGCGATGGCTACACCTTC
.	TRBV7-3	TRBJ1-2	TRBD1	CASSLTGGDGYTF	TGTGCCAGCAGCTTAACAGGGGGCGATGGCTACACCTTC